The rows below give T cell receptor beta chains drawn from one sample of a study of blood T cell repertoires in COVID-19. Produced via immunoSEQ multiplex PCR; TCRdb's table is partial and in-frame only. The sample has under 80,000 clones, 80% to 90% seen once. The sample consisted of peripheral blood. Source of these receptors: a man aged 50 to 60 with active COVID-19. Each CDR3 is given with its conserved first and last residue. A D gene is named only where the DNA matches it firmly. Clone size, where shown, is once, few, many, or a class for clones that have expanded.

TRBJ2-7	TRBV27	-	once	TGTGCCAGCAGCGGGGGACAGAACTACGAGCAGTACTTC	CASSGGQNYEQYF
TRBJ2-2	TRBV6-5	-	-	TGTGCCCTAGGAGCAGCGAAAAACACCGGGGAGCTGTTTTTT	CALGAAKNTGELFF
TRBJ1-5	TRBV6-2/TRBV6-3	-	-	TGTGCCAGCAGTTTGCGGGCGGGTAGCAATCAGCCCCAGCATTTT	CASSLRAGSNQPQHF
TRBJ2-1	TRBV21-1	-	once	TGTGCCAGCAGCTCGCGGGGGGGCCTCTTCAATGAGCAGTTCTTC	CASSSRGGLFNEQFF
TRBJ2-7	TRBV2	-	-	TGTGCCATCCTTAGGGGGTACCCTTCCTACGAGCAGTACTTC	CAILRGYPSYEQYF
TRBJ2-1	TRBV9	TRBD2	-	TGTGCCAGCAGCGCCTGGACTAGCGGTAATGAGCAGTTCTTC	CASSAWTSGNEQFF
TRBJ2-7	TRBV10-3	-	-	TGTGCCATCACCCCCGCCAGGGCGAACTTGGATGAGCAGTACTTC	CAITPARANLDEQYF
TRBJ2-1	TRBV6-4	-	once	TGTGCCAGCAGTGACTCAGCCGAATCCGGTGAGCAGTTCTTC	CASSDSAESGEQFF
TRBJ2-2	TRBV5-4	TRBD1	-	TGTGCCAGCAGCTTGGGGACAGGGCACACCGGGGAGCTGTTTTTT	CASSLGTGHTGELFF
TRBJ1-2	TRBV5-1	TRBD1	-	TGCGCCAGCAGCTTGGGCCAACGACAGGGGGGTAACTATGGCTACACCTTC	CASSLGQRQGGNYGYTF
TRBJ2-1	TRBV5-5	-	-	TGTGCCAGCAGCTTGGGAGACAATGAGCAGTTCTTC	CASSLGDNEQFF
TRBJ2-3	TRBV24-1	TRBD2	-	TGTGCCACCAGTGAGGTAGCGGGGGGGGGCACAGATACGCAGTATTTT	CATSEVAGGGTDTQYF
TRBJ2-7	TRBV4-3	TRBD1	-	TGCGCCAGCAGCCAAGGGGTCAGGGGGCGAACCTACGAGCAGTACTTC	CASSQGVRGRTYEQYF
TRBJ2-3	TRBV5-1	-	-	TGCGCCAGCCGTCTAGCAACAGATACGCAGTATTTT	CASRLATDTQYF
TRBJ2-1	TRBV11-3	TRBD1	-	TGTGCCAGCAGCCCCTTTCCCGGGACAGGACCGTACAATGAGCAGTTCTTC	CASSPFPGTGPYNEQFF
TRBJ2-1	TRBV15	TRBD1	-	TGTGCCACCAGCAGACTCGGACAGGGACGGGGCAATGAGCAGTTCTTC	CATSRLGQGRGNEQFF
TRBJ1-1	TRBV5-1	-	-	TGCGCCAGCAGCTTGGGGGCAGGTACGAACACTGAAGCTTTCTTT	CASSLGAGTNTEAFF
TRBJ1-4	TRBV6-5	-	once	TGTGCCAGCAGAACTTCGGGGGGAAAACTGTTTTTT	CASRTSGGKLFF
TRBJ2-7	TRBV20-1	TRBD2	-	TGCAGTGCTAGTAATCGGGTGACTAGCGGGAGGAAGAACGAGCAGTACTTC	CSASNRVTSGRKNEQYF
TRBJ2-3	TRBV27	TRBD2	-	TGTGCCAGCAGCTCTAGCGGAGCCGTTTATACGCAGTATTTT	CASSSSGAVYTQYF
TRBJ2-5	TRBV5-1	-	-	TGCGCCAGCAGCACTAGGACAGCACAAGAGACCCAGTACTTC	CASSTRTAQETQYF
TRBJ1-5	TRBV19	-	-	TGTGCCAGTACAGCTAGAGGATTTAATCAGCCCCAGCATTTT	CASTARGFNQPQHF
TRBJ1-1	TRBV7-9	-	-	TGTGCCAGCAGCCCCACGGGGAACACTGAAGCTTTCTTT	CASSPTGNTEAFF
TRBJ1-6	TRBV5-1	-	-	TGCGCCAGCAGCTTGGGGACACAACCCTCCTATAATTCACCCCTCCACTTT	CASSLGTQPSYNSPLHF
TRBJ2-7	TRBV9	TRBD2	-	TGTGCCAGCAGCCAAGAAGTAGCGGGCTACGAGCAGTACTTC	CASSQEVAGYEQYF
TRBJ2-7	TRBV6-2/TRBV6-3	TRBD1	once	TGTGCCAGCAGTCAAAGGGACAGACGCTCCTACGAGCAGTACTTC	CASSQRDRRSYEQYF